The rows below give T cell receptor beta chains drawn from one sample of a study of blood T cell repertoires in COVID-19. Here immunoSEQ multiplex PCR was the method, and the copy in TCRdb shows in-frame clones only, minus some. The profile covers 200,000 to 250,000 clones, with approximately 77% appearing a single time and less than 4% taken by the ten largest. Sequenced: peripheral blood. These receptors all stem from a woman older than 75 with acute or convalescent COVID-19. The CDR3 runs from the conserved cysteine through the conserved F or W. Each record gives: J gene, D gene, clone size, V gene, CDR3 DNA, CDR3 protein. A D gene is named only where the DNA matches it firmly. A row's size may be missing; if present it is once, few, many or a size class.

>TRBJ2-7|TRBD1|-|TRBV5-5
TGTGCCAGCAGCTCGGGACAGGGGGCTAGCTACGAGCAGTACTTC
CASSSGQGASYEQYF
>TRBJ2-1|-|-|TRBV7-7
TGTGCCAGCAGCGTAGACCAGGGTTTTGAGCAGTTCTTC
CASSVDQGFEQFF
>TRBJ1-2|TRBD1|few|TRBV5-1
TGCGCCAGCAGCGCCGGACAGGGTAGAGACTATGGCTACACCTTC
CASSAGQGRDYGYTF
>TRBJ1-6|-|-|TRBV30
TGTGCCTGGAGTGGCAGGGAAAATTCACCCCTCCACTTT
CAWSGRENSPLHF
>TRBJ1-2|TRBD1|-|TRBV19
TGTGCCAGTAGTCTACAGGGGGCGCGAGGCTACACCTTC
CASSLQGARGYTF
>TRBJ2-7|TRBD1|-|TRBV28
TGTGCCAGCAGTTTAGCCAGATCCGGGACAGAGAGATCCGAGCAGTACTTC
CASSLARSGTERSEQYF
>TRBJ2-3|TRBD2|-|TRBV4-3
TGCGCCAGCAGCGTATTCAGCGGGGCTCACACAGATACGCAGTATTTT
CASSVFSGAHTDTQYF
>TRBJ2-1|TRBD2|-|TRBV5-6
TGTGCCAGCAGCTTGACGGGGGAGGGCTCCTACAATGAGCAGTTCTTC
CASSLTGEGSYNEQFF
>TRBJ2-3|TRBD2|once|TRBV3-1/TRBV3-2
TGTGCCAGCAGCCAGAATGTACGGGGAGGGGATACGCAGTATTTT
CASSQNVRGGDTQYF
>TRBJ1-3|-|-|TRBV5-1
TGCGCCAGCAGCTTGGATAGGGGTCTAGCTGGAAACACCATATATTTT
CASSLDRGLAGNTIYF
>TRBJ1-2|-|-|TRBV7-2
TGTGCCAGCAGCTTAGAAAGCGGGGTTAACTATGGCTACACCTTC
CASSLESGVNYGYTF
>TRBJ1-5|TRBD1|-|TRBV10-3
TGTGCCATCAGTGAGTCGACACAGGGGGTAAATGGGCAGCCCCAGCATTTT
CAISESTQGVNGQPQHF
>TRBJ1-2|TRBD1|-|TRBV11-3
TGTGCCAGCAGCTTAGGGGGAACAGGGGGCCTGAACTATGGCTACACCTTC
CASSLGGTGGLNYGYTF
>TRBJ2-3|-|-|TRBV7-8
TGTGCCAGCAGCCCCCGGGGAGATACGCAGTATTTT
CASSPRGDTQYF
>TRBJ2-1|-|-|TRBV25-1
TGTGCCAGCCGGACCGGGATGAGCTACAATGAGCAGTTCTTC
CASRTGMSYNEQFF
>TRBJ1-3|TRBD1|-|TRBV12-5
TGTGCTAGTGGTTTGTTGACAGGGGACGCTGGAAACACCATATATTTT
CASGLLTGDAGNTIYF
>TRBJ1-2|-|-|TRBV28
TGTGCCAGCAGTTACCTACCCCCGGCGGAGGAGGGCTACACCTTC
CASSYLPPAEEGYTF
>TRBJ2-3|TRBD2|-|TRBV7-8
TGTGCCAGCAGCTTAGTTCAGAGCGGGGCTAGCACAGATACGCAGTATTTT
CASSLVQSGASTDTQYF
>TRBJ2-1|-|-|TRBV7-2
TGTGCCAGCAGCTCACGGGACTCGTTCAATGAGCAGTTCTTC
CASSSRDSFNEQFF
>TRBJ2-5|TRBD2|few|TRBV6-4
TGTGCCAGCAAACGGGGGGGCAGGCAAGAGACCCAGTACTTC
CASKRGGRQETQYF
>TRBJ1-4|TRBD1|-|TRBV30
TGTGCCTGGAGGCAACGGGGGACAGGGGGTGAAAAACTGTTTTTT
CAWRQRGTGGEKLFF
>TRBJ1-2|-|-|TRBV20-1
TGCAGTGCTAGTTTCTCTTATAACTATGGCTACACCTTC
CSASFSYNYGYTF
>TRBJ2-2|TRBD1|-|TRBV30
TGTGCCTGGAGTACGCAGGGGGCCGGCACCGGGGAGCTGTTTTTT
CAWSTQGAGTGELFF
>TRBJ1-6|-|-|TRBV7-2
TGTGCCAGCAGCCCGAGCGGGGGGGCGCGTGCACCCCTCCACTTT
CASSPSGGARAPLHF